The 3 T cell receptor beta chains below were found in one sample sequenced in a study of blood T cell repertoires in COVID-19. This table comes from immunoSEQ multiplex PCR, and its TCRdb copy is limited to in-frame clones, with some not included. The table lists roughly 150,000 clones, 75% to 85% of them singletons. Sample: peripheral blood. The receptors shown here come from a man between 60 and 75 years old with acute or convalescent COVID-19.

This clone was seen more than once but under ten times. The genes are TRBV7-9 and TRBJ2-7; 8 bases are a match to TRBD2. Germline assignment: CDR1 SEHNR and CDR2 FQNEAQ (reference sequence). V was clipped by 1 base and J by 2 bases; unmatched bases: 7. The CDR3 is made up of 16 amino acids. The CDR3 region is CASSLGRAGAPYEQYF. For the CDR3, the DNA is TGTGCCAGCAGCTTAGGTCGAGCGGGAGCGCCCTACGAGCAGTACTTC.

The J gene is TRBJ2-1, the V gene TRBV7-2; 7 bases match TRBD2. The J segment lost 1 base and the V segment lost 6 bases, leaving 6 bases of the junction unmatched. The V gene's germline CDR1 is SGHTA and CDR2 FQGNSA. The CDR3 length is 15 residues. The CDR3 protein is CASSPPGLSYNEQFF. CDR3 bases: TGTGCCAGCAGTCCTCCGGGACTATCCTACAATGAGCAGTTCTTC.

This clone has just one count. The CDR3 region has the DNA TGTGCCAGCAGTTCCTTCCGGGGGGCTAGCGGCTACGAGCAGTACTTC. The encoded protein is CASSSFRGASGYEQYF. The genes are TRBV28 and TRBJ2-7, with D possibly matching TRBD2 (7 bases). V lost 4 bases and J lost 3, with 19 bases in between. The CDR3 spans 16 residues. Germline V gene lookup returns CDR1 MDHEN and CDR2 SYDVKM.